Each of the 15 T cell receptor beta chains below was sequenced from the same sample in a study of glioma-infiltrating T cells after dendritic cell vaccination. Repertoires were generated with immunoSEQ multiplex PCR, while TCRdb's copy carries only in-frame clones and drops some. The sample shows under 100,000 clones, about 85% of them seen only once. The input for sequencing was blood, taken before dendritic cell vaccination. The origin of the receptors is a human donor with glioblastoma.

The J gene is TRBJ1-2, the V gene TRBV6-4; TRBD1 is a possible D gene (6 bases). The germline V and J ends were trimmed by 0 bases and 2 bases, with 10 bases remaining between them. CDR1 MRHNA and CDR2 SNTAGT come from the germline V gene. The CDR3 runs 15 residues. The CDR3, as DNA: TGTGCCAGCAGTGACTCTTCGACAGGAAACTATGGCTACACCTTC. Translated: CASSDSSTGNYGYTF.

This clone has only a few counts. The rearrangement uses TRBV27 and TRBJ2-1; 8 bases line up with TRBD1. J gave up 6 bases and V 6 bases, and 7 bases lay outside the gene matches. The CDR3 is made up of 14 amino acids. Germline V gives CDR1 MNHEY, CDR2 SMNVEV (reference sequence). For the CDR3, the DNA is TGTGCCAGCAGCCCAGGACAGGGAAGCAATGAGCAGTTCTTC. Protein product: CASSPGQGSNEQFF.

The chain links TRBV6-6 to TRBJ1-1, with a weak D call TRBD1 (5 bases). CDR1 and CDR2 from the germline V gene are MNHNY and SVGAGI (reference sequence). V lost 5 bases and J 3 bases, leaving 13 bases between the germline ends. CDR3 length equals 14 residues. The chain's CDR3 is CASSRARGHTEAFF. CDR3 nucleotide sequence: TGTGCCAGCAGTCGAGCAAGGGGCCACACTGAAGCTTTCTTT.

This clone was counted between two and nine times. The J gene is TRBJ2-7, the V gene TRBV4-2; 7 nucleotides align to TRBD2. The V gene end was trimmed by 0 bases and the J gene end by 2 bases; junction bases not matched to a gene: 7. The CDR3 extends over 16 amino acids. Germline V gives CDR1 LGHNA, CDR2 YNFKEQ. The CDR3 protein is CASSQDYPGLAYEQYF. Here the CDR3 DNA reads TGTGCCAGCAGCCAAGACTACCCTGGACTAGCCTACGAGCAGTACTTC.

The chain combines TRBV29-1 with TRBJ1-1, with D possibly TRBD1 on 6 matching bases. Germline CDR1 and CDR2: SQVTM and ANQGSEA. This CDR3 has 16 residues. V was pared by 2 bases and J by 3 bases, with 19 bases between. The CDR3 reads CSVEPQGFFGDTEAFF. The CDR3 coding sequence is TGCAGCGTTGAACCACAGGGCTTTTTTGGGGACACTGAAGCTTTCTTT.

This rearrangement joins TRBV7-2 to TRBJ2-1; 8 bases line up with TRBD2. Germline V lookup: CDR1 SGHTA, CDR2 FQGNSA. This CDR3 has 15 residues. J was trimmed by 4 bases and V by 5 bases; bases with no gene match: 7. CDR3 nucleotides: TGTGCCAGCAGCGGGATAGCGGGACGATACAATGAGCAGTTCTTC. Its protein product is CASSGIAGRYNEQFF.

The chain employs TRBV6-5 and TRBJ2-5; 7 positions agree with TRBD2. This CDR3 has 15 residues. From germline, CDR1 is MNHEY and CDR2 SVGAGI. V lost 1 base, J lost 3 bases, and 5 bases stayed unmatched. The CDR3 spells CASSYFRTREETQYF. The CDR3 DNA reads TGTGCCAGCAGTTACTTCCGGACTAGGGAAGAGACCCAGTACTTC.

The chain combines TRBV15 with TRBJ2-2; 12 bases are shared with TRBD2. The CDR3 extends over 16 amino acids. Germline V lookup: CDR1 LNHNV, CDR2 YYDKDF (reference sequence). The trim removed 5 bases at V and 2 bases at J, leaving 3 bases unmatched. DNA of the CDR3: TGTGCCACCAGCCCTAGCGGGGGGGCCAACACCGGGGAGCTGTTTTTT. Translated, it gives CATSPSGGANTGELFF.

This clone was seen just once. J is TRBJ2-3 and V is TRBV5-1, with D possibly matching TRBD2 (6 bases). Germline CDR1 reads SGHRS; CDR2 reads YFSETQ. The V gene lost 1 base and the J gene lost 4 bases, with 10 bases spanning the gap. CDR3 length: 14 residues. In DNA form, the CDR3 reads TGCGCCAGCAGCTTGAGGTGGAGGGCAGATACGCAGTATTTT. Translated, it gives CASSLRWRADTQYF.

The table lists this clone with a count of one. This chain uses TRBV5-4 with TRBJ2-5, with 8 positions matching TRBD2. From germline, CDR1 is SGHNT and CDR2 YYREEE (reference sequence). This CDR3 has 16 amino acids. V lost 2 bases and J lost 2; bases outside the gene matches: 8. CDR3 region: CASSFQSGGGQETQYF. The CDR3 coding sequence is TGTGCCAGCAGCTTTCAGTCGGGGGGGGGTCAAGAGACCCAGTACTTC. Complete variable domain (other parts from reference TRBV5-4 and TRBJ2-5): ETGVTQSPTHLIKTRGQQVTLRCSSQSGHNTVSWYQQALGQGPQFIFQYYREEENGRGNFPPRFSGLQFPNYSSELNVNALELDDSALYLCASSFQSGGGQETQYFGPGTRLLVL.

The chain uses TRBV5-1 and TRBJ1-2; 11 bases align to TRBD1. V was clipped by 4 bases and J by 4 bases; unmatched bases: 9. The CDR3 is made up of 16 amino acids. The germline V gene has CDR1 SGHRS and CDR2 YFSETQ. The CDR3 DNA reads as TGCGCCAGCAGCCCAGGACAGGGGGCCCCCTTCTATGGCTACACCTTC. Residues: CASSPGQGAPFYGYTF. Using reference TRBV5-1 and TRBJ1-2 for the parts outside the CDR3, the full variable domain is KAGVTQTPRYLIKTRGQQVTLSCSPISGHRSVSWYQQTPGQGLQFLFEYFSETQRNKGNFPGRFSGRQFSNSRSEMNVSTLELGDSALYLCASSPGQGAPFYGYTFGSGTRLTVV.

The genes are TRBV5-1 and TRBJ2-7; 12 bases map to TRBD1. V gave up 6 bases and J gave up 6 bases; unmatched junction bases: 4. The CDR3 consists of 13 residues. Germline values: CDR1 SGHRS, CDR2 YFSETQ. This CDR3 is CASIGTGGSEQYF. The DNA for the CDR3 is TGCGCCAGCATAGGGACAGGGGGCTCCGAGCAGTACTTC.

The rearrangement links TRBV6-5 to TRBJ2-2; TRBD2 matches 9 bases. CDR1 MNHEY and CDR2 SVGAGI come from the germline V gene. This CDR3 contains 15 residues. The V and J ends lost 2 bases and 5 bases, in that order; junction bases with no gene match: 3. The CDR3: CASSYRTSDTGELFF. CDR3 coding DNA: TGTGCCAGCAGTTACAGGACTAGCGATACCGGGGAGCTGTTTTTT.

The CDR3 nucleotides are TGCGCCAGCAAAACGGGGGGCGGGTATGGCTACACCTTC. Its translation is CASKTGGGYGYTF. V gene TRBV5-1 combines with J gene TRBJ1-2; a possible D gene is TRBD1 (6 bases). Germline loops: CDR1 SGHRS, CDR2 YFSETQ. V gave up 6 bases and J gave up 5 bases, with 14 bases separating them. There are 13 residues in the CDR3. Full variable domain (rest looked up from reference TRBV5-1 and TRBJ1-2): KAGVTQTPRYLIKTRGQQVTLSCSPISGHRSVSWYQQTPGQGLQFLFEYFSETQRNKGNFPGRFSGRQFSNSRSEMNVSTLELGDSALYLCASKTGGGYGYTFGSGTRLTVV.

This chain connects TRBV19 to TRBJ1-1; tentative D call: TRBD1 (6 bases). Trimming stripped 6 bases from V and 4 bases from J, with 12 bases between. Germline V gene data show CDR1 as LNHDA and CDR2 as SQIVND (reference sequence). This CDR3 spans 13 amino acids. Here the CDR3 DNA reads TGTGCCAGTAGCAAGGACAGCGGCACTGAAGCTTTCTTT. Amino acid sequence: CASSKDSGTEAFF.